This paragraph reports one T cell receptor beta chain. It lacks a known antigen. Base qualities are not recorded, but no much larger clone differs from it by a single base. Counted from cysteine to phenylalanine, this CDR3 has 14 amino acids. Kept here is only the CDR3 DNA, which spans 42 bases and is read in frame from base 1. V is clipped by 1 base and J by 0 bases, and the sequence between their germline boundaries is 4 bases long. CDR1 is given as SEHNR and CDR2 as FQNEAQ, both from the germline V gene (reference sequence). The record originates from a study of Ad26.COV2.S vaccination and SARS-CoV-2 variants (dated by TCRdb to about 2021). Regarding the complete study: Vaccine-arm donors were drawn from COV1001, a multicentre, randomized, double-blind, placebo-controlled phase I-IIa trial of Ad26.COV2.S in healthy adults. Participants in the trial were split at random into five groups of five each, receiving low-dose or high-dose Ad26.COV2.S once or twice, or else placebo on both occasions. Throughout the experiments and outcome assessment, investigators stayed blinded to trial group allocation. Sequencing of the TCRbeta repertoire served to evaluate the specificity and breadth of SARS-CoV-2-reactive T cell receptors following Ad26.COV2.S vaccination. Ad26.COV2.S was administered intramuscularly at 5 x 10^10 or 1 x 10^11 viral particles, either as a single shot or as two shots given 56 days apart. A total of some 30 samples were included in the TCR-sequenced set, comprising approximately 20 Ad26.COV2.S vaccine recipients, 5 placebo recipients and 8 SARS-CoV-2 convalescent individuals. Overall results and qualifications from the work: Comparable non-spike TCR breadth was observed between vaccine and placebo recipients, consistent with only spike being contained in the vaccine. Higher spike-specific TCR breadth was observed in Ad26.COV2.S recipients than in placebo recipients (P = 0.0014). The authors noted that total T cell responses may have been underestimated by the TCR breadth and depth analyses. Substantial breadth of spike-specific CD8+ and CD4+ T cell responses was reported after vaccination. The study lacked the statistical power to compare responses across vaccine doses or regimens.

The label giving this sample's treatment or condition can be read as: roughly 20 received Ad26.COV2.S at low or high dose, single or two shots; 5 received placebo; per-sample allocation not given. For vaccine and placebo recipients, the sequenced repertoires came from samples collected on day 63 after the first injection. Between 29 July and 7 August 2020, Cohort 1b enrolled 25 adults aged 18-55 years at one site in Boston, USA. As a vaccine, Ad26.COV2.S was a replication-incompetent adenovirus type 26 vector that expressed a prefusion-stabilized SARS-CoV-2 spike protein derived from the original Wuhan strain. The immunoSEQ Assay was the method used to sequence TCRbeta CDR3 regions. After extraction, genomic DNA underwent amplification by bias-controlled multiplex PCR, followed by high-throughput sequencing. Per the original workflow: To quantify the absolute abundance of each unique TCRbeta CDR3 region, sequences were collapsed and filtered. Usable DNA was measured by amplifying reference genes present in all nucleated cells, and TCRbeta template counts were normalized to that usable DNA to estimate T cell fraction. Repertoire TCRs were annotated as SARS-CoV-2-specific when V gene, CDR3 amino acid sequence and J gene were exactly matched to a known reactive TCR set. The reference SARS-CoV-2 TCR set came from MIRA and was filtered for enrichment in COVID-19-positive ImmuneCODE repertoires, removing public or cross-reactive TCRs. Based on the MIRA antigens, annotated TCRs were further analysed at the level of specific ORF or position within ORF. Breadth was defined as the number of annotated unique rearrangements divided by the total number of unique productive rearrangements, and depth was defined as the summed frequency of the annotated unique rearrangements. Two-sided Wilcoxon rank-sum tests were applied when comparing TCR breadth between groups. This immuneACCESS table, as held by TCRdb, lists in-frame sequences with V and J called but not all clones. Of the missing ones, under half trace to an unresolved V gene in checked studies; the others have no known cause. V and J calls and clone size come straight from that table; D and trimming were deduced from the DNA. The table for this sample lists around 320,000 clones; around four fifths of them were counted only once. Of the sample, under 2.5% is held by the ten largest clones.

The origin of this receptor is a person aged 18-60 years who received the Ad26.COV2.S COVID-19 vaccine or a placebo. The chain is encoded by TRBV7-9 joined to TRBJ1-3; the D gene assignment is ambiguous. The specimen comprised peripheral blood, sampled in a trial of Ad26.COV2.S vaccine versus placebo. This receptor carries the CDR3 CASSLVGSGNTIYF. The nucleotide sequence is TGTGCCAGCAGCTTAGTAGGCTCTGGAAACACCATATATTTT.